The clone carrying this TCR beta chain was detected a few times. Its matching antigen is unknown. The junction had 0 bases not matched to a gene; V was cut back by 8 bases and J by 1 base. Germline values: CDR1 LGHDT, CDR2 YNNKEL (reference sequence). The CDR3 has 13 amino acids. This record comes from a study of T cells in Graves' hyperthyroidism and ophthalmopathy. RNA transcripts yielded amplified TCR beta CDR3 regions. The primer set for the first-round RT-PCR of the TCR CDR3 was HTBI. Using its own MiXCR run on the multiplex PCR reads, TCRdb lists one record per CDR3 protein. The sample includes fewer than 350,000 distinct CDR3 sequences, approximately 13% of them seen just once. Regarding the study as a whole: In blood, most of the thyroid clonotypes expanded above 0.001 were also present.

Graves' hyperthyroidism without ophthalmopathy progression within 18 months was termed stable. Patients aged 18 to 65 had newly diagnosed hyperthyroidism lasting under 2 months. The V call is TRBV3-1, the J call TRBJ2-5; TRBD1 matches 11 bases. This TCR was sampled from a woman between 40 and 55 years old with Graves' hyperthyroidism. The sample comprised blood. CDR3 nucleotide sequence: TGTGCCAGCGGACAGGGGGCCCAAGAGACCCAGTACTTC. Translating gives CASGQGAQETQYF.